Below, one T cell receptor beta chain is given with its context. This CDR3 comprises 15 residues. Germline-derived CDR1 and CDR2 are MNHEY and SVGAGI. The V gene lost 8 bases and the J gene lost 2 bases, with 13 bases spanning the gap. This record belongs to a study of blood T cell repertoires in COVID-19. Looking at the study overall: Italy, Spain and the United States were the sources of the convalescent and acute COVID-19 samples.

Authors' methods: Amplified reference gene primers provided the basis for estimating nucleated cell counts. Measured with immunoSEQ multiplex PCR; TCRdb has only the in-frame clones, and not every one. That table is the source of V, J and clone size, and D and trimming were worked out from the DNA. Of about 66,000 clones listed, roughly 86% were seen once; the top ten hold 5.5% to 8%. Sequenced: peripheral blood. The J gene is TRBJ1-6, the V gene TRBV6-5, with D perhaps matching TRBD1 (5 bases). The TCR was taken from a man aged 50-59 years with active COVID-19. CDR3 loop: CASSGGETYNSPLHF. The CDR3 DNA follows: TGTGCCAGCTCGGGGGGGGAGACCTATAATTCACCCCTCCACTTT.